This TCR beta chain originates from a study of type 1 regulatory T cells. Across the whole study: T-allo10 is a Tr1-enriched, alloantigen-specific CD4 T cell product made in vitro.

Findings and caveats of the study: Tr1 cells had a more restricted TCR repertoire than non-Tr1 cells.

Regarding this clonotype: What it recognizes is unknown.

TCRdb redid the calling of the reads with MiXCR, one entry per CDR3 protein. The sample yields over 6,000 distinct CDR3 sequences, 25% to 35% seen once. The V and J ends lost 3 bases and 3 bases respectively, with 12 bases between them. CDR1 and CDR2 (germline): SEHNR, FQNEAQ (reference sequence). The CDR3 has 14 amino acids. The TCR comes from a human donor in good health. Sequencing was done on a sample of cultured type 1 regulatory T (Tr1) cells, either the whole culture or a sorted fraction (not recorded which). The chain couples TRBV7-9 to TRBJ2-7; possibly TRBD1 or TRBD2 for D (5 bases each). The CDR3 sequence is CASSFGTTYYEQYF. CDR3 in DNA: TGTGCCAGCAGCTTCGGGACGACTTACTACGAGCAGTACTTC.